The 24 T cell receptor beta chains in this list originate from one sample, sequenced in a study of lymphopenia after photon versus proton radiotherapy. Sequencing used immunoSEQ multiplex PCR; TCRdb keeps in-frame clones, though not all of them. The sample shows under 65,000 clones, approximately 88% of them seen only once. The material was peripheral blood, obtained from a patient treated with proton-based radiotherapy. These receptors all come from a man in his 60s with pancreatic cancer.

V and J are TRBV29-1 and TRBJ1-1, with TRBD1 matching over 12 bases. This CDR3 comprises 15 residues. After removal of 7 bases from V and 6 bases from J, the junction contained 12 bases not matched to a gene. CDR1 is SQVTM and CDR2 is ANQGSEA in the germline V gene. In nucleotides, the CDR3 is TGCAGCGAAGCGGGACAGGGGGCTTTAAGGTCTGAAGCTTTCTTT. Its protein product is CSEAGQGALRSEAFF.

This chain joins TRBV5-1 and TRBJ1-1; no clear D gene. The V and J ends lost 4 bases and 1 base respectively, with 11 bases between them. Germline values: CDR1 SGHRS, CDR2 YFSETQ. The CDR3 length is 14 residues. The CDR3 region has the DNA TGCGCCAGCAGCCGAAGGGTGGGGAACACTGAAGCTTTCTTT. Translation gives CASSRRVGNTEAFF.

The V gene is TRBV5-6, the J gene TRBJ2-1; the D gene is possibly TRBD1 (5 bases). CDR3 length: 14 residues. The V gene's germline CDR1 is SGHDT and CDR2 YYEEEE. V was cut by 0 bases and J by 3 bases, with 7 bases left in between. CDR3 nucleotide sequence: TGTGCCAGCAGCTTGGGACAGTACTACAATGAGCAGTTCTTC. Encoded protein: CASSLGQYYNEQFF.

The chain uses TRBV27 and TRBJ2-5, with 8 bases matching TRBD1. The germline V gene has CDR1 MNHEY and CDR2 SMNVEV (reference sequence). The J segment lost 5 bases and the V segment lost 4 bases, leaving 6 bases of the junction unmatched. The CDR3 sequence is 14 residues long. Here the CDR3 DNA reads TGTGCCAGCAGTTACAGGGGGTCTGGGGAGACCCAGTACTTC. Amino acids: CASSYRGSGETQYF.

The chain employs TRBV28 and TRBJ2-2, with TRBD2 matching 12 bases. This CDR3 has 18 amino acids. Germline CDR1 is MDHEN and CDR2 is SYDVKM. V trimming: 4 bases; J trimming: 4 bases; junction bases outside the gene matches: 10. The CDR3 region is CASSSPASGRAVTGELFF. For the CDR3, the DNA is TGTGCCAGCAGTTCCCCGGCTAGCGGGAGGGCCGTCACCGGGGAGCTGTTTTTT.

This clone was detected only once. The CDR3, as DNA: TGTGCCTGGAGTTCCTTAAACTATGGCTACACCTTC. It yields the protein CAWSSLNYGYTF. The V gene is TRBV30, the J gene TRBJ1-2; no clear D. Germline V gene data show CDR1 as GTSNPN and CDR2 as SVGIG (reference sequence). The CDR3 extends over 12 amino acids. Trimming cost V 2 bases and J 2 bases, with 6 bases left between them.

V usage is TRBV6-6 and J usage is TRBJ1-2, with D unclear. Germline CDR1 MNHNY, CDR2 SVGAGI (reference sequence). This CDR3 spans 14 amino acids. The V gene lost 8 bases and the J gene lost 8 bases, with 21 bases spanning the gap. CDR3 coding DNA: TGTGCCAGCCTGGATTCCGGCCTCTCACCAGGCTACACCTTC. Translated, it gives CASLDSGLSPGYTF.

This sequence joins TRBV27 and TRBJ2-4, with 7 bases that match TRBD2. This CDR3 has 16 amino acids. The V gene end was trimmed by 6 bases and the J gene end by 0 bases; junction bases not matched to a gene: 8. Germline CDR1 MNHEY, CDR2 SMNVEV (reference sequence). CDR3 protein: CASSPGGGLAKNIQYF. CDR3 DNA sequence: TGTGCCAGCAGCCCTGGGGGGGGACTAGCCAAAAACATTCAGTACTTC.

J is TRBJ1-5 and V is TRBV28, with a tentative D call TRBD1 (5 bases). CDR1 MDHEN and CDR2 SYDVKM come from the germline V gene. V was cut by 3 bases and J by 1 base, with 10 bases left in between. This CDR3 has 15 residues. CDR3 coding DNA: TGTGCCAGCAGTTTGGCAGGGACGAGCAATCAGCCCCAGCATTTT. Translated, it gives CASSLAGTSNQPQHF.

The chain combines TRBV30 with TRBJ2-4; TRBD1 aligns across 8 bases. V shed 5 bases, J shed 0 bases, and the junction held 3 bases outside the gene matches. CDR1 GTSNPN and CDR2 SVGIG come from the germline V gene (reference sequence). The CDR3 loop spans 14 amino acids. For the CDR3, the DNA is TGTGCCTGGGACGGACAGGGAGCCAAAAACATTCAGTACTTC. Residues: CAWDGQGAKNIQYF.

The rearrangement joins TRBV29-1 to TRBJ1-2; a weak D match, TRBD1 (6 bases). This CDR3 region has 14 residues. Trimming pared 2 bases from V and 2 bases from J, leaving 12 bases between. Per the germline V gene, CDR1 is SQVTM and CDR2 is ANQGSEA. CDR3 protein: CSVERGRWNYGYTF. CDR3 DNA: TGCAGCGTTGAACGGGGGCGATGGAACTATGGCTACACCTTC.

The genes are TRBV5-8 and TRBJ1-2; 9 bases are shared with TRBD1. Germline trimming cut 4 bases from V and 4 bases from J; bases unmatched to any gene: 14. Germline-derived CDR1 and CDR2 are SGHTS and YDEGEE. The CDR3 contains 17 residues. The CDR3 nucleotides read TGTGCCAGCAGCCCGGAGGCACAGGGGGCCTCATCCTATGGCTACACCTTC. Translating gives CASSPEAQGASSYGYTF.

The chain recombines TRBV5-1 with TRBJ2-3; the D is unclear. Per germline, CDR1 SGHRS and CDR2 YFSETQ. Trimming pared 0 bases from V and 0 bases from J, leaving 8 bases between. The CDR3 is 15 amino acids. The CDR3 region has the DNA TGCGCCAGCAGCTTGGCGACGCTGAGCACAGATACGCAGTATTTT. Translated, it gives CASSLATLSTDTQYF.

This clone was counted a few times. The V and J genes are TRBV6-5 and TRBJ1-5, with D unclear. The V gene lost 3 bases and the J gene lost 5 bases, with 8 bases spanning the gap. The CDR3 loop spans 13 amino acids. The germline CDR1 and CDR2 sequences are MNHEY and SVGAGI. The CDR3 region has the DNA TGTGCCAGCAGTTATGAGAGGGATCAGCCCCAGCATTTT. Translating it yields CASSYERDQPQHF.

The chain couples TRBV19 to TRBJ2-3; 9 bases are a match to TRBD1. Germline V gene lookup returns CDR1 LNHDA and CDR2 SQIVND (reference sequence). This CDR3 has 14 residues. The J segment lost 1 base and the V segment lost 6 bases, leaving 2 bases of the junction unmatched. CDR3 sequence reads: CASRRDRGTDTQYF. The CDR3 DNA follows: TGTGCCAGTAGGCGGGACAGGGGCACAGATACGCAGTATTTT.

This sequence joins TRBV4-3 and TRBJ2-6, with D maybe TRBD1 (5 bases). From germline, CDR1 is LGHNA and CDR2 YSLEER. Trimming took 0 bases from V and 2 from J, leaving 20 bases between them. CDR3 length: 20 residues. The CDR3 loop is CASSQDTRTRDKPGANVLTF. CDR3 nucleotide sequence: TGCGCCAGCAGCCAAGATACCAGGACCAGGGATAAACCTGGGGCCAACGTCCTGACTTTC.

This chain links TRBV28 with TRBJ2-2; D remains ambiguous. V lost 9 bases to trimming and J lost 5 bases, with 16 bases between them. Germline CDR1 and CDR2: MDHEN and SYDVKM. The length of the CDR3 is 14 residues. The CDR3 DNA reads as TGTGCCAGTTGCAATTTCCCTGCGACCGGGGAGCTGTTTTTT. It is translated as CASCNFPATGELFF.

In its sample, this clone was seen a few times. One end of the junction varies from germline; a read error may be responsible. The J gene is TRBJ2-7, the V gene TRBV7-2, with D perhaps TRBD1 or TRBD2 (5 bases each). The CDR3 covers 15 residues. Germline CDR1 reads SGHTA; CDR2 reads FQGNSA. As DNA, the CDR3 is TGTGCCAGCAGCCCCCCCCGAGGGGCCTCCCACGAGCAGTACTTC. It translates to CASSPPRGASHEQYF.

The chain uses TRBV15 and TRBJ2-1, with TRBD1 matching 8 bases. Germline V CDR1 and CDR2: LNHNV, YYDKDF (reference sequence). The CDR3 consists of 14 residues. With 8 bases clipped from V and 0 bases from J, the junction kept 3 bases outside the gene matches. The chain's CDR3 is CATAGTGSYNEQFF. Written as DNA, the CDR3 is TGTGCCACCGCCGGGACAGGCTCCTACAATGAGCAGTTCTTC.

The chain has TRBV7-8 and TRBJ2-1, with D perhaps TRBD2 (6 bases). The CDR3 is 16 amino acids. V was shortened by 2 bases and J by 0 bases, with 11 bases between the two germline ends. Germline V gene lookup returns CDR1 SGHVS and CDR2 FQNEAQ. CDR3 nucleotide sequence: TGTGCCAGCAGCTTAAACGGCGGGAACTCCTACAATGAGCAGTTCTTC. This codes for CASSLNGGNSYNEQFF.

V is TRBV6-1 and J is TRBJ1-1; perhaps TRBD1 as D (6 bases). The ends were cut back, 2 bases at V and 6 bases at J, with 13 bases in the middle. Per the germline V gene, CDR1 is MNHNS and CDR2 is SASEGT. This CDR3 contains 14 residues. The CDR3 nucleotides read TGTGCCAGCAGTGAACAGGGGAAGGTACCTGAAGCTTTCTTT. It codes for CASSEQGKVPEAFF.

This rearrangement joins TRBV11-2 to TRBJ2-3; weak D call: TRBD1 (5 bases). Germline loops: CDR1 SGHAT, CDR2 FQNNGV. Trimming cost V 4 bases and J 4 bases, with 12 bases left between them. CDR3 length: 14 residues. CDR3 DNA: TGTGCCAGCAGCTCTACATCAGGGTCAGATACGCAGTATTTT. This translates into CASSSTSGSDTQYF.

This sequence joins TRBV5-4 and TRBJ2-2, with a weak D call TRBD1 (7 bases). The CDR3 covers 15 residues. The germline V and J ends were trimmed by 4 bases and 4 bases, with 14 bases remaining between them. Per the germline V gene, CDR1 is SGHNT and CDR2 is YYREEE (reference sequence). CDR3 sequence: CASSRQGGATGELFF. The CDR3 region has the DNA TGTGCCAGCAGCCGACAGGGAGGCGCCACCGGGGAGCTGTTTTTT.

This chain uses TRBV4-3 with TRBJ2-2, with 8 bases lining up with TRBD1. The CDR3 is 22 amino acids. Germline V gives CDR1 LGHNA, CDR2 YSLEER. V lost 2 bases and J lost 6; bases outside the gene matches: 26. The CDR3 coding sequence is TGCGCCAGCAGCCAATGGCCCACCGGGACAGGTTTTAGTTCAAATGTTGCCGGGGAGCTGTTTTTT. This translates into CASSQWPTGTGFSSNVAGELFF.